These T cell receptor beta chains were read from a single sample in a study of blood T cell repertoires in COVID-19. Sequenced by immunoSEQ multiplex PCR; TCRdb stores in-frame clones only, minus some. The table records tens of thousands of clones, 78% of them present only once. What was sequenced was peripheral blood. These receptors came from a human donor in a cohort sampled during active COVID-19. Each CDR3 is given with its conserved first and last residue. The order of the fields is V gene, clone size, D gene, J gene, CDR3 DNA, CDR3 protein. The D gene is left open where the match is weak. For some rows the clone size is stated as once, few or many, or as a class when expanded; others skip it.

v_gene: TRBV6-2/TRBV6-3
abundance: -
d_gene: -
j_gene: TRBJ2-7
CDR3nt: TGTGCCAGCAGTTACGGGGGCGGGAGTCCCTCCTACGAGCAGTACTTC
CDR3aa: CASSYGGGSPSYEQYF

v_gene: TRBV28
abundance: -
d_gene: -
j_gene: TRBJ2-5
CDR3nt: TGTGCCAGCAAAAGGGGAGGCCAAGAGACCCAGTACTTC
CDR3aa: CASKRGGQETQYF

v_gene: TRBV7-9
abundance: few
d_gene: -
j_gene: TRBJ2-1
CDR3nt: TGTGCCAGCAGCTCCTCCGGGACAGAGCAGTTCTTC
CDR3aa: CASSSSGTEQFF

v_gene: TRBV6-5
abundance: -
d_gene: TRBD1
j_gene: TRBJ1-5
CDR3nt: TGTGCCAGCAGTCAGGACAGGATTAGCAATCAGCCCCAGCATTTT
CDR3aa: CASSQDRISNQPQHF

v_gene: TRBV19
abundance: -
d_gene: TRBD1
j_gene: TRBJ2-7
CDR3nt: TGTGCCAGTAGTATCGTGGGGGGACCGGGACAGGTAACTTACGAGCAGTACTTC
CDR3aa: CASSIVGGPGQVTYEQYF

v_gene: TRBV7-2
abundance: -
d_gene: -
j_gene: TRBJ2-7
CDR3nt: TGTGCCAGCAGCCCGGTCGCGGGGTCTTACTCCTACGAGCAGTACTTC
CDR3aa: CASSPVAGSYSYEQYF

v_gene: TRBV11-2
abundance: -
d_gene: TRBD2
j_gene: TRBJ2-3
CDR3nt: TGTGCCAGCACCCCGGGGGGGAATACGCAGTATTTT
CDR3aa: CASTPGGNTQYF

v_gene: TRBV29-1
abundance: -
d_gene: -
j_gene: TRBJ1-4
CDR3nt: TGCAGCGTCGTGCCGGGGGACGGAACTGAAAAACTGTTTTTT
CDR3aa: CSVVPGDGTEKLFF

v_gene: TRBV9
abundance: -
d_gene: TRBD2
j_gene: TRBJ2-1
CDR3nt: TGTGCCAGCAGCATTAGCGGGAATTCCTACAATGAGCAGTTCTTC
CDR3aa: CASSISGNSYNEQFF

v_gene: TRBV29-1
abundance: -
d_gene: TRBD2
j_gene: TRBJ2-7
CDR3nt: TGCAGCGTTGATCCTAGCGGGGGTGGCTACGAGCAGTACTTC
CDR3aa: CSVDPSGGGYEQYF

v_gene: TRBV3-1/TRBV3-2
abundance: -
d_gene: -
j_gene: TRBJ1-2
CDR3nt: TGTGCCAGCAGCCAAGCTTCGGGGTCCTATGACTACACCTTC
CDR3aa: CASSQASGSYDYTF

v_gene: TRBV15
abundance: -
d_gene: TRBD2
j_gene: TRBJ2-5
CDR3nt: TGTGCCACCAGCACCGGACTAGCGGGCCCTCAAGAGACCCAGTACTTC
CDR3aa: CATSTGLAGPQETQYF

v_gene: TRBV4-2
abundance: -
d_gene: -
j_gene: TRBJ1-2
CDR3nt: TGTGCCAGCAGCCAAGACCTTTGGGGGGAGGGCTATGGCTACACCTTC
CDR3aa: CASSQDLWGEGYGYTF

v_gene: TRBV27
abundance: few
d_gene: TRBD1
j_gene: TRBJ1-5
CDR3nt: TGTGCCAGCAGTTCCTTGGACAGGGGAAGCAATCAGCCCCAGCATTTT
CDR3aa: CASSSLDRGSNQPQHF

v_gene: TRBV18
abundance: -
d_gene: TRBD1
j_gene: TRBJ1-2
CDR3nt: TGTGCCAGCTCACCAGGGACAGCTACTCCCTATGGCTACACCTTC
CDR3aa: CASSPGTATPYGYTF

v_gene: TRBV5-6
abundance: -
d_gene: -
j_gene: TRBJ2-7
CDR3nt: TGTGCCAGCAGCTTGGCCGGGACACTGACCTACGAGCAGTACTTC
CDR3aa: CASSLAGTLTYEQYF

v_gene: TRBV9
abundance: -
d_gene: TRBD1
j_gene: TRBJ2-4
CDR3nt: TGTGCCAGCAGCGTAGGGCTCTCGGGACAGGCCAAAACCCTAGCCAAAAACATTCAGTACTTC
CDR3aa: CASSVGLSGQAKTLAKNIQYF

v_gene: TRBV5-4
abundance: -
d_gene: TRBD2
j_gene: TRBJ2-2
CDR3nt: TGTGCCAGCAGCCCGGGGAAGGGAGGGACCGGGGAGCTGTTTTTT
CDR3aa: CASSPGKGGTGELFF

v_gene: TRBV19
abundance: -
d_gene: TRBD1
j_gene: TRBJ1-6
CDR3nt: TGTGCCAGTACTGCGACAGGGGGTGGAAATTCACCCCTCCACTTT
CDR3aa: CASTATGGGNSPLHF

v_gene: TRBV27
abundance: -
d_gene: -
j_gene: TRBJ2-5
CDR3nt: TGTGCCAGCAGTTTGTTGGGGGCGCGGCAAGAGACCCAGTACTTC
CDR3aa: CASSLLGARQETQYF

v_gene: TRBV6-2/TRBV6-3
abundance: -
d_gene: TRBD1
j_gene: TRBJ2-7
CDR3nt: TGTGCCAGCAGTTACGGCAGGGGGCGCGTCTACGAGCAGTACTTC
CDR3aa: CASSYGRGRVYEQYF

v_gene: TRBV13
abundance: -
d_gene: -
j_gene: TRBJ2-7
CDR3nt: TGTGCCAGCAGCTCGGGATCCGAGCAGTACTTC
CDR3aa: CASSSGSEQYF

v_gene: TRBV14
abundance: once
d_gene: -
j_gene: TRBJ2-7
CDR3nt: TGTGCCAGCAGCCAAGATCTTGTCAGCTACTATACCTACGAGCAGTACTTC
CDR3aa: CASSQDLVSYYTYEQYF

v_gene: TRBV7-8
abundance: -
d_gene: -
j_gene: TRBJ1-2
CDR3nt: TGTGCCAGCAGCTTAGTTTTGGGCCACAATGGGTGGGGACACCCATATGGCTACACCTTC
CDR3aa: CASSLVLGHNGWGHPYGYTF

v_gene: TRBV19
abundance: -
d_gene: -
j_gene: TRBJ1-2
CDR3nt: TGTGCCAGCGGGGAGGCAGGTCGCGCCTATGGCTACACCTTC
CDR3aa: CASGEAGRAYGYTF

v_gene: TRBV2
abundance: once
d_gene: -
j_gene: TRBJ2-3
CDR3nt: TGTGCCAGCAGCCCCGCCGGGGGTACGCAGTATTTT
CDR3aa: CASSPAGGTQYF

v_gene: TRBV6-5
abundance: -
d_gene: -
j_gene: TRBJ2-7
CDR3nt: TGTGCCAGCAGAGCTGAGGTCTCCTACGAGCAGTACTTC
CDR3aa: CASRAEVSYEQYF

v_gene: TRBV30
abundance: -
d_gene: -
j_gene: TRBJ1-1
CDR3nt: TGTGCCTGGAGTGTAGCGGAGAACACTGAAGCTTTCTTT
CDR3aa: CAWSVAENTEAFF

v_gene: TRBV18
abundance: -
d_gene: TRBD1
j_gene: TRBJ1-2
CDR3nt: TGTGCCAGCGTTAAGGACAGGGGTGACTATGGCTACACCTTC
CDR3aa: CASVKDRGDYGYTF

v_gene: TRBV7-9
abundance: -
d_gene: TRBD1
j_gene: TRBJ1-4
CDR3nt: TGTGCCAGCAGTCCCCCCACCGGGGCAGGGGGGAGTGAAAAACTGTTTTTT
CDR3aa: CASSPPTGAGGSEKLFF

v_gene: TRBV2
abundance: -
d_gene: -
j_gene: TRBJ1-6
CDR3nt: TGTGCCAGCATAATCGCGGACTATAATTCACCCCTCCACTTT
CDR3aa: CASIIADYNSPLHF

v_gene: TRBV6-1
abundance: -
d_gene: -
j_gene: TRBJ2-3
CDR3nt: TGTGCCAGCAGTGAAGCAGAGTATGCAGATACGCAGTATTTT
CDR3aa: CASSEAEYADTQYF

v_gene: TRBV19
abundance: -
d_gene: -
j_gene: TRBJ1-2
CDR3nt: TGTGCCAGTAGTCCGGACAGTTACTATGGCTACACCTTC
CDR3aa: CASSPDSYYGYTF

v_gene: TRBV19
abundance: -
d_gene: TRBD1
j_gene: TRBJ2-7
CDR3nt: TGTGCCAGTAGTATGGTGACAGGGCCCTACGAGCAGTACTTC
CDR3aa: CASSMVTGPYEQYF

v_gene: TRBV28
abundance: -
d_gene: -
j_gene: TRBJ1-2
CDR3nt: TGTGCCAGCAGCTCTGTCCAGGAGGGGATCTCGGGCTATGGCTACACCTTC
CDR3aa: CASSSVQEGISGYGYTF

v_gene: TRBV18
abundance: -
d_gene: TRBD1
j_gene: TRBJ1-2
CDR3nt: TGTGCCAGCTCACTTGACAGGGGATATGGCTACACCTTC
CDR3aa: CASSLDRGYGYTF

v_gene: TRBV5-4
abundance: -
d_gene: -
j_gene: TRBJ2-7
CDR3nt: TGTGCCAGCAGCCGGATGGCGGTCTCCTACGAGCAGTACTTC
CDR3aa: CASSRMAVSYEQYF

v_gene: TRBV5-1
abundance: few
d_gene: -
j_gene: TRBJ2-2
CDR3nt: TGCGCCAGCAGCTTGCTTCCTTCGAACACCGGGGAGCTGTTTTTT
CDR3aa: CASSLLPSNTGELFF

v_gene: TRBV6-5
abundance: -
d_gene: -
j_gene: TRBJ1-1
CDR3nt: TGTGCCAGCAGCTCGACAGGTATGAACACTGAAGCTTTCTTT
CDR3aa: CASSSTGMNTEAFF

v_gene: TRBV19
abundance: -
d_gene: TRBD1
j_gene: TRBJ2-7
CDR3nt: TGTGCCAGTACCCCGGGACAGGGCCACGAGCAGTACTTC
CDR3aa: CASTPGQGHEQYF

v_gene: TRBV10-3
abundance: -
d_gene: TRBD1
j_gene: TRBJ2-6
CDR3nt: TGTGCCATCAGTGAGAACCCGGGACAGGGGGCCTCTGGGGCCAACGTCCTGACTTTC
CDR3aa: CAISENPGQGASGANVLTF

v_gene: TRBV21-1
abundance: -
d_gene: -
j_gene: TRBJ1-5
CDR3nt: TGTGCCAGCAGCAAAGCGCGGGGGGGGAGCAATCAGCCCCAGCATTTT
CDR3aa: CASSKARGGSNQPQHF

v_gene: TRBV7-2
abundance: few
d_gene: -
j_gene: TRBJ2-2
CDR3nt: TGTGCCAGCAGCTTGATTAGCGGACCGGGGACCGGGGAGCTGTTTTTT
CDR3aa: CASSLISGPGTGELFF

v_gene: TRBV28
abundance: -
d_gene: -
j_gene: TRBJ1-1
CDR3nt: TGTGCCAGCAGTTTATGGGGGGCCACTGAAGCTTTCTTT
CDR3aa: CASSLWGATEAFF

v_gene: TRBV6-1
abundance: -
d_gene: -
j_gene: TRBJ2-7
CDR3nt: TGTGCCAGCAGTAAAGCGGCAGGGCGCCACGAGCAGTACTTC
CDR3aa: CASSKAAGRHEQYF

v_gene: TRBV28
abundance: -
d_gene: -
j_gene: TRBJ1-1
CDR3nt: TGTGCCAGCAGTTTAAGGAGAGAAGCTTTCTTT
CDR3aa: CASSLRREAFF

v_gene: TRBV7-9
abundance: -
d_gene: -
j_gene: TRBJ2-1
CDR3nt: TGTGCCAGCAGCTTAAACTCCGCCAATGAGCAGTTCTTC
CDR3aa: CASSLNSANEQFF

v_gene: TRBV3-1/TRBV3-2
abundance: -
d_gene: -
j_gene: TRBJ2-7
CDR3nt: TGTGCCAGCAGCCCCACGACTAGGACGGGCGAGCAGTACTTC
CDR3aa: CASSPTTRTGEQYF

v_gene: TRBV7-8
abundance: -
d_gene: -
j_gene: TRBJ2-7
CDR3nt: TGTGCCAGCAGCCCCCTGAGGGAGCCCTACGAGCAGTACTTC
CDR3aa: CASSPLREPYEQYF

v_gene: TRBV3-1/TRBV3-2
abundance: -
d_gene: -
j_gene: TRBJ1-2
CDR3nt: TGTGCCAGCAGCCAATCTGGGGGCGGTAACTATGGCTACACCTTC
CDR3aa: CASSQSGGGNYGYTF

v_gene: TRBV5-6
abundance: -
d_gene: TRBD1
j_gene: TRBJ1-4
CDR3nt: TGTGCCAGCAGCTTGGGCAGGGGGCGTGAAAAACTGTTTTTT
CDR3aa: CASSLGRGREKLFF

v_gene: TRBV29-1
abundance: -
d_gene: -
j_gene: TRBJ1-2
CDR3nt: TGCAGCGTTTCGAAGGAGGGCCGGTCGGGCTATGGCTACACCTTC
CDR3aa: CSVSKEGRSGYGYTF

v_gene: TRBV27
abundance: once
d_gene: -
j_gene: TRBJ2-7
CDR3nt: TGTGCCAGCAGTTTGGCGGGGAGTAAGTCCTACGAGCAGTACTTC
CDR3aa: CASSLAGSKSYEQYF